What follows describes a single TCR beta chain. Antigen unknown. V was clipped by 1 base and J by 2 bases; unmatched bases: 10. Germline CDR1 reads SGHTA; CDR2 reads FQGNSA. This CDR3 has 17 amino acids. The PCR used 60 Vbeta and 13 Jbeta primers. Measured with immunoSEQ multiplex PCR; TCRdb has only the in-frame clones, and not every one. The sample yields 150,000 to 200,000 clones, 80% seen once. The source of the sample is a study of cytomegalovirus exposure and HLA in healthy donors. Overall study findings and caveats: Across all donors, roughly uniform sequencing depth was an assumption of the presence/absence analyses.

This sequence joins TRBV7-2 and TRBJ2-5; 7 positions match TRBD2. The sample consisted of PBMCs. This receptor was obtained from a young man in good health and CMV-seronegative. The CDR3 region is CASSLGSSGGFQETQYF. The CDR3, as DNA: TGTGCCAGCAGCTTAGGTTCGTCCGGGGGGTTTCAAGAGACCCAGTACTTC.